The 32 T cell receptor beta chains below all came from one sample that was sequenced in a study of shared clonotypes between healthy human individuals (TCRdb year 2020). Library preparation employed the immunoSEQ multiplex PCR assay. This is the immuneACCESS table as TCRdb keeps it, with only in-frame sequences that have V and J called. A part of the clones is gone; compared with another copy, unresolved V genes explain less than half, and the rest is unexplained. The sample table holds about 2,100,000 clones, of which around 93% were seen once. 1.5% to 2% of the sample is in the top ten clones. CD8 naive samples were CD45RO-negative cells positively selected for CCR7, giving a CD45RA+CCR7+ population that excluded TemRA cells. Sequenced sample: naive CD8+ T cells from PBMCs. The cell subset or site label corresponds to: CD45RA+CCR7+. The receptors originated from a man between 18 and 35 years old in good health. Some clones in this sample may be carry-over from other donors' samples.

The chain couples TRBV9 to TRBJ2-2; TRBD2 matches 11 bases. The CDR3 is 16 residues long. Trimming took 0 bases from V and 5 from J; bases not matched to a gene: 3. Germline CDR1 SGDLS, CDR2 YYNGEE. The CDR3 loop is CASSVVSSGRTGELFF. The CDR3 DNA reads TGTGCCAGCAGCGTAGTGTCTAGCGGGAGGACCGGGGAGCTGTTTTTT.

The genes are TRBV7-8 and TRBJ2-5; 8 nucleotides agree with TRBD1. The CDR3 sequence is 14 residues long. V lost 5 bases to trimming and J lost 2 bases; unmatched junction nucleotides: 4. Germline CDR1 and CDR2: SGHVS and FQNEAQ. The CDR3, as DNA: TGTGCCAGCAGCCCCTGGACAGGGCAAGAGACCCAGTACTTC. Translated, it gives CASSPWTGQETQYF.

This clone was counted a single time. The genes are TRBV28 and TRBJ2-7, with D tentatively TRBD1 or TRBD2 (5 bases each). The germline CDR1 and CDR2 sequences are MDHEN and SYDVKM. The CDR3 consists of 15 residues. Trimming cost V 6 bases and J 2 bases, with 17 bases left between them. This CDR3 reads CASSPLGPAPYEQYF. The CDR3 region has the DNA TGTGCCAGCAGCCCTCTGGGACCAGCCCCCTACGAGCAGTACTTC.

The chain links TRBV5-6 to TRBJ2-5; D gene unclear. Germline assignment: CDR1 SGHDT and CDR2 YYEEEE. The CDR3 is made up of 13 amino acids. V was cut by 1 base and J by 1 base, with 5 bases left in between. The CDR3 spells CASSLYVQETQYF. The DNA of the CDR3 is TGTGCCAGCAGCTTGTACGTCCAAGAGACCCAGTACTTC.

This clone showed up just a few times. The sample has other DNA sequences that encode this CDR3 too. This CDR3 reads CASSLAGGYNEQFF. CDR3 DNA: TGTGCCAGCAGCTTAGCGGGAGGTTACAATGAGCAGTTCTTC. The rearrangement joins TRBV7-9 to TRBJ2-1; D may be TRBD2 (6 bases). V was shortened by 0 bases and J by 4 bases, with 7 bases between the two germline ends. Germline-derived CDR1 and CDR2 are SEHNR and FQNEAQ (reference sequence). The CDR3 covers 14 residues.

The chain uses TRBV7-8 and TRBJ1-5; D gene ambiguous. Trimming pared 5 bases from V and 0 bases from J, leaving 11 bases between. Germline CDR1 is SGHVS and CDR2 is FQNEAQ. The CDR3 sequence is 15 residues long. The DNA of the CDR3 is TGTGCCAGCAGCGTCGGGGATGATAGCAATCAGCCCCAGCATTTT. It yields the protein CASSVGDDSNQPQHF.

This clone has just one count. This chain uses TRBV28 with TRBJ2-3; 9 bases line up with TRBD2. The CDR3 extends over 16 amino acids. J was trimmed by 5 bases and V by 3 bases; bases with no gene match: 9. Germline V gives CDR1 MDHEN, CDR2 SYDVKM. CDR3 nucleotides: TGTGCCAGCAGTTTTCGGATAGCGGGGGTGGGAGATACGCAGTATTTT. It encodes CASSFRIAGVGDTQYF.

V usage is TRBV30 and J usage is TRBJ1-1; a weak D match, TRBD1 (6 bases). V lost 3 bases and J lost 6, with 11 bases in between. CDR3 length: 12 residues. Germline-derived CDR1 and CDR2 are GTSNPN and SVGIG (reference sequence). This chain's CDR3 is CAWREGGAEAFF. As DNA, the CDR3 is TGTGCCTGGAGAGAGGGGGGGGCTGAAGCTTTCTTT.

This sequence joins TRBV9 and TRBJ2-1, with D possibly called TRBD1 or TRBD2 (6 bases each). CDR1 is SGDLS and CDR2 is YYNGEE in the germline V gene. CDR3 length: 17 amino acids. The germline V and J ends were trimmed by 0 bases and 4 bases, with 17 bases remaining between them. This CDR3 is CASSVGGRGGSYNEQFF. CDR3 DNA sequence: TGTGCCAGCAGCGTAGGTGGCAGGGGAGGTTCGTACAATGAGCAGTTCTTC.

The chain carries TRBV9 and TRBJ2-2; 8 nucleotides match TRBD1. The CDR3 consists of 16 residues. Germline V gives CDR1 SGDLS, CDR2 YYNGEE. Trimming at V came to 4 bases and at J to 6 bases, leaving 11 bases not matched to a gene. The CDR3 sequence is CASSPGQEVFSGELFF. In DNA, the CDR3 is TGTGCCAGCAGCCCGGGACAGGAGGTGTTTTCCGGGGAGCTGTTTTTT. The variable domain in full, with the rest retrieved from reference TRBV9 and TRBJ2-2, is DSGVTQTPKHLITATGQRVTLRCSPRSGDLSVYWYQQSLDQGLQFLIQYYNGEERAKGNILERFSAQQFPDLHSELNLSSLELGDSALYFCASSPGQEVFSGELFFGEGSRLTVL.

This clone was counted a single time. The chain employs TRBV28 and TRBJ2-7; D is unresolved. Trimming removed 3 bases from V and 6 bases from J, with 15 bases in between. CDR1 and CDR2 from the germline V gene are MDHEN and SYDVKM. This CDR3 contains 14 residues. CDR3 bases: TGTGCCAGCAGTTTGTTAGGCCCCGGCCTCGAGCAGTACTTC. It is translated as CASSLLGPGLEQYF.

A single count supports this clone. The chain uses TRBV7-9 and TRBJ2-1, with a possible D match to TRBD2 (6 bases). Germline CDR1 is SEHNR and CDR2 is FQNEAQ (reference sequence). The CDR3 contains 14 residues. Deletions cut 5 bases from V and 7 bases from J, with 15 bases between. The CDR3 region is CASSPDGRKNEQFF. The CDR3 bases are TGTGCCAGCAGCCCAGACGGGAGAAAAAATGAGCAGTTCTTC.

V usage is TRBV7-3 and J usage is TRBJ2-1; 10 nucleotides align to TRBD1. The V segment lost 5 bases and the J segment 3 bases; nucleotides outside the gene matches: 10. The CDR3 sequence is 17 residues long. Germline CDR1 SGHTA, CDR2 FQGTGA. CDR3: CASSPRGQGRYYNEQFF. In nucleotides, the CDR3 is TGTGCCAGCAGCCCCAGGGGACAGGGGAGGTACTACAATGAGCAGTTCTTC.

In this sample, this clone turned up once. J is TRBJ1-2 and V is TRBV9, with 7 bases fitting TRBD1. The J segment lost 0 bases and the V segment lost 5 bases, leaving 10 bases of the junction unmatched. Germline values: CDR1 SGDLS, CDR2 YYNGEE. The CDR3 has 16 amino acids. The CDR3, as DNA: TGTGCCAGCAGAGATCCGGACAGGACAGCTAACTATGGCTACACCTTC. This codes for CASRDPDRTANYGYTF.

The chain recombines TRBV11-2 with TRBJ2-7, with TRBD2 as a possible D gene (5 bases). Germline V gene sequence: CDR1 SGHAT, CDR2 FQNNGV. The CDR3 extends over 16 amino acids. Trimming cost V 0 bases and J 7 bases, with 19 bases left between them. The CDR3: CASSLDPGLTAGEQYF. CDR3 sequence (DNA): TGTGCCAGCAGCTTAGATCCAGGCCTAACCGCGGGTGAGCAGTACTTC.

Only one count was recorded for this clone. The chain has TRBV4-1 and TRBJ2-3; 16 bases align to TRBD2. Germline trimming cut 4 bases from V and 4 bases from J; bases unmatched to any gene: 11. Germline lookup yields CDR1 MGHRA and CDR2 YSYEKL. This CDR3 is built from 19 residues. The CDR3 nucleotides are TGCGCCAGCAGCCTTATCGCGGGACTAGCGGGAGGGCGCGCAGATACGCAGTATTTT. It is translated as CASSLIAGLAGGRADTQYF.

CDR3 amino acids: CASRQQGQGEEKLFF. DNA of the CDR3: TGTGCCAGCAGGCAACAGGGCCAGGGAGAAGAAAAACTGTTTTTT. The chain combines TRBV27 with TRBJ1-4; a weak D match, TRBD1 (6 bases). The CDR3 extends over 15 amino acids. Deletions cut 6 bases from V and 8 bases from J, with 19 bases between. Germline values: CDR1 MNHEY, CDR2 SMNVEV (reference sequence).

The chain combines TRBV10-3 with TRBJ2-7; tentative D call: TRBD1 (5 bases). Trimming left V 3 bases short and J 2 bases short, with 14 bases between. CDR3 length equals 15 residues. In germline, CDR1 is ENHRY, CDR2 SYGVKD. The DNA of the CDR3 is TGTGCCATCAGTGAAGGTGGCAGGGCTGCCTACGAGCAGTACTTC. This translates into CAISEGGRAAYEQYF.

The chain has TRBV7-8 and TRBJ1-5; 9 bases agree with TRBD1. Germline lookup yields CDR1 SGHVS and CDR2 FQNEAQ. Trimming took 4 bases from V and 1 from J; bases not matched to a gene: 11. The CDR3 runs to 18 residues. This CDR3 is CASSSHLSGTGSNQPQHF. CDR3 DNA: TGTGCCAGCAGCTCGCACCTCTCCGGGACAGGGAGCAATCAGCCCCAGCATTTT. The whole variable domain, remainder taken from reference TRBV7-8 and TRBJ1-5, is GAGVSQSPRYKVAKRGQDVALRCDPISGHVSLFWYQQALGQGPEFLTYFQNEAQLDKSGLPSDRFFAERPEGSVSTLKIQRTQQEDSAVYLCASSSHLSGTGSNQPQHFGDGTRLSIL.

This rearrangement joins TRBV28 to TRBJ2-1, with 8 nucleotides matching TRBD1. Unmatched junction bases numbered 10, after V lost 6 bases and J lost 6 bases. CDR3 length: 15 residues. CDR1 MDHEN and CDR2 SYDVKM come from the germline V gene. Here the CDR3 reads CASSDPQGASNEQFF. CDR3 nucleotide sequence: TGTGCCAGCAGCGATCCGCAGGGGGCGAGCAATGAGCAGTTCTTC.

This chain connects TRBV12-2 to TRBJ1-5. TRBV12-2 is noted as a pseudogene. This CDR3 is 18 amino acids long. The CDR3 coding sequence is TGTGCAAGTCGCAATACGAGTGGGGTCCGGGTTTTGAGACAGCCCCAGCATTTT. This translates into CASRNTSGVRVLRQPQHF.

This clone was observed once. The chain carries TRBV27 and TRBJ1-3; weak D call: TRBD1 (5 bases). Trimming pared 0 bases from V and 0 bases from J, leaving 9 bases between. From germline, CDR1 is MNHEY and CDR2 SMNVEV (reference sequence). The CDR3 runs to 16 residues. As DNA, the CDR3 is TGTGCCAGCAGTTTATCCGGGGCCCTCTCTGGAAACACCATATATTTT. Translated: CASSLSGALSGNTIYF.

The chain couples TRBV11-2 to TRBJ2-7; tentatively, D is TRBD2 (6 bases). The V gene's germline CDR1 is SGHAT and CDR2 FQNNGV. Trimming cost V 2 bases and J 2 bases, with 10 bases left between them. The CDR3 is 14 residues long. CDR3 in amino acids: CASSLRRDPYEQYF. The CDR3 DNA reads as TGTGCCAGCAGCTTAAGGCGGGATCCCTACGAGCAGTACTTC.

CDR3 in amino acids: CASSLVGGAVDTQYF. The DNA of the CDR3 is TGCGCCAGCAGCTTGGTCGGGGGCGCGGTAGATACGCAGTATTTT. This rearrangement joins TRBV5-1 to TRBJ2-3; D may correspond to TRBD1 or TRBD2 (6 bases each). CDR3 length equals 15 residues. V was trimmed by 0 bases and J by 5 bases, leaving 13 bases between them. Germline CDR1 is SGHRS and CDR2 is YFSETQ.

The J gene is TRBJ2-1, the V gene TRBV10-1, with D possibly being TRBD2 (6 bases). Germline assignment: CDR1 WNHNN and CDR2 SYGVQD (reference sequence). This CDR3 contains 14 residues. The germline V and J ends were trimmed by 4 bases and 0 bases, with 7 bases remaining between them. The DNA of the CDR3 is TGCGCCAGCAGTGGGGGAGGCTCCTACAATGAGCAGTTCTTC. Amino acids: CASSGGGSYNEQFF.

The chain uses TRBV12-2 and TRBJ2-3; the table gives TRBD1 as D, unverified against the DNA. TRBV12-2 is reported as a pseudogene. This CDR3 spans 16 amino acids. CDR3 residues: CASRLEVEGATDTQYF. The CDR3 DNA reads TGTGCAAGTCGCTTAGAGGTTGAAGGGGCGACAGATACGCAGTATTTT.

The chain joins TRBV4-1 to TRBJ2-1; no definite D call. Trimming took off 3 bases at V and 3 bases at J, with 9 bases between the two ends. The CDR3 is 14 amino acids. Germline assignment: CDR1 MGHRA and CDR2 YSYEKL. The CDR3 nucleotides are TGCGCCAGCAGCCAGATCCATCGCTACAATGAGCAGTTCTTC. This sequence encodes CASSQIHRYNEQFF.

The chain recombines TRBV7-9 with TRBJ1-2; D unclear. The V gene lost 6 bases and the J gene lost 4 bases, with 12 bases spanning the gap. The CDR3 sequence is 13 residues long. The germline gives CDR1 SEHNR, CDR2 FQNEAQ (reference sequence). The CDR3 coding sequence is TGTGCCAGCAGACCATTACAGCTCTATGGCTACACCTTC. Its translation is CASRPLQLYGYTF.

CDR3: CASSTGWGGNQPQHF. The CDR3, as DNA: TGTGCCAGTAGCACCGGGTGGGGGGGCAATCAGCCCCAGCATTTT. The chain has TRBV19 and TRBJ1-5; D is possibly TRBD1 (5 bases). Germline-derived CDR1 and CDR2 are LNHDA and SQIVND (reference sequence). The ends were cut back, 6 bases at V and 2 bases at J, with 14 bases in the middle. The CDR3 is 15 amino acids.

This clone occurred a few times. V usage is TRBV27 and J usage is TRBJ1-1; D not resolved. Germline V lookup: CDR1 MNHEY, CDR2 SMNVEV (reference sequence). CDR3 size: 15 residues. The ends were cut back, 1 base at V and 1 base at J, with 10 bases in the middle. This chain's CDR3 is CASSLFGVTNTEAFF. DNA for the CDR3: TGTGCCAGCAGTTTATTTGGTGTAACGAACACTGAAGCTTTCTTT.

As concerns this clone: Within the sample, other DNA sequences also encode this same CDR3. The DNA for the CDR3 is TGTGCCAGCAGTCTAGGGTCTGGAAATCAGCCCCAGCATTTT. Amino acid sequence: CASSLGSGNQPQHF. The chain has TRBV27 and TRBJ1-5, with D unresolved. The germline V gene has CDR1 MNHEY and CDR2 SMNVEV (reference sequence). Trimming took 5 bases from V and 4 from J, leaving 12 bases between them. This CDR3 spans 14 amino acids.

V gene TRBV6-1 combines with J gene TRBJ1-1, with 7 bases matching TRBD1. This CDR3 comprises 13 residues. The V gene end was trimmed by 7 bases and the J gene end by 8 bases; junction bases not matched to a gene: 10. CDR1 is MNHNS, CDR2 SASEGT, per germline. The CDR3 spells CASNVRQGPEAFF. CDR3 nucleotides: TGTGCCAGCAATGTCCGACAGGGACCAGAAGCTTTCTTT.